This is a list of T cell receptor beta chains from one sample in a study of T cell responses to AZD1222 COVID-19 vaccine. Method: immunoSEQ multiplex PCR; TCRdb's copy keeps in-frame clones and lacks some. The sample gives 65,000 to 75,000 clones, roughly 82% of which show up once; approximately 5.4% is in the top ten. The sequencing used peripheral blood, collected on day 0 of AZD1222 vaccination. The receptor set was obtained from an adult in good health. CDR3s include the opening cysteine and the closing phenylalanine or tryptophan. D genes are given only for firm matches. A clone size is listed for some rows: how often the clone was seen (once, few, many), or a class if it is expanded.

TRBV7-2	TRBJ1-1	TRBD1	-	TGTGCCAGCAGCTTAGCTCAGGACAGGGGAACTGAAGCTTTCTTT	CASSLAQDRGTEAFF
TRBV5-8	TRBJ2-1	TRBD2	-	TGTGCCAGCAGCTCTGGGACTAGCGGGTACAATGAGCAGTTCTTC	CASSSGTSGYNEQFF
TRBV7-7	TRBJ2-1	TRBD1	-	TGTGCCAGCAGCTTCGGGACAGGGGGTGATGAGCAGTTCTTC	CASSFGTGGDEQFF
TRBV7-9	TRBJ1-6	-	-	TGTGCCAGCAGCTTAGGAGGGGCTCGGAATTCACCCCTCCACTTT	CASSLGGARNSPLHF
TRBV6-5	TRBJ2-4	TRBD2	-	TGTGCCACCCTGACTAGCGGGGGAGCCAAAAACATTCAGTACTTC	CATLTSGGAKNIQYF
TRBV7-9	TRBJ2-7	-	-	TGTGCCAGCAGCGCATCAACCTACGAGCAGTACTTC	CASSASTYEQYF
TRBV2	TRBJ2-2	TRBD1	once	TGTGCCAGCAGCGCAGACAGGGGGCACACCGGGGAGCTGTTTTTT	CASSADRGHTGELFF
TRBV7-3	TRBJ2-7	TRBD2	-	TGTGCCAGCAGTGAGATAGCGGGGGGGTCCGAGCAGTACTTC	CASSEIAGGSEQYF
TRBV6-1	TRBJ1-2	TRBD1	-	TGTGCCAGCAGTGAAGCCAAACAGGGGTTCTATGGCTACACCTTC	CASSEAKQGFYGYTF
TRBV5-1	TRBJ1-4	-	-	TGCGCCAGCAGCTTGGTCGGGGGGACTAATGAAAAACTGTTTTTT	CASSLVGGTNEKLFF
TRBV5-1	TRBJ2-5	TRBD2	once	TGCGCCAGCAGCCCCAGGGCTAGCGGGGGACAAGAGACCCAGTACTTC	CASSPRASGGQETQYF
TRBV29-1	TRBJ2-3	-	-	TGCAGCGTTGCCCGGACAGAAAAACCTACAGATACGCAGTATTTT	CSVARTEKPTDTQYF
TRBV5-4	TRBJ2-7	TRBD2	-	TGTGCCAGCAGCTTGGATGGCGGGGGGAGCTCCTACGAGCAGTACTTC	CASSLDGGGSSYEQYF
TRBV7-3	TRBJ2-3	-	-	TGTGCCAGCAGCTCGACAGACACAGATACGCAGTATTTT	CASSSTDTDTQYF
TRBV11-3	TRBJ1-1	TRBD1	-	TGTGCCAGCAGCTTGAACGAGGGACAGGGGGCCGGTGAAGCTTTCTTT	CASSLNEGQGAGEAFF
TRBV6-1	TRBJ2-5	-	-	TGTGCCAGCAGTGATCAGGGCCCCCCAGAGACCCAGTACTTC	CASSDQGPPETQYF
TRBV19	TRBJ1-2	-	-	TGTGCCAGCCAAAAGGGGGGGCCGGGCGGTGGCTACACCTTC	CASQKGGPGGGYTF
TRBV4-3	TRBJ2-3	TRBD2	-	TGCGCCAGCAGCCAAGGTTCTAGCGGGGGGGCAGCAGATACGCAGTATTTT	CASSQGSSGGAADTQYF
TRBV4-2	TRBJ1-3	-	-	TGTGCCAGCAGCCAAGAGTCTCGTTCGGGGATTGGAAACACCATATATTTT	CASSQESRSGIGNTIYF
TRBV6-6	TRBJ1-1	TRBD1	-	TGTGCCAGCAGTTACCAGGACAGGGCAAACACTGAAGCTTTCTTT	CASSYQDRANTEAFF
TRBV20-1	TRBJ2-7	-	few	TGCAGTGCTAGCCGTCTCCACGAGCAGTACTTC	CSASRLHEQYF
TRBV11-2	TRBJ1-1	-	-	TGTGCCAGCAGCTTAGTGGGTCCAGATACTGAAGCTTTCTTT	CASSLVGPDTEAFF
TRBV30	TRBJ1-6	-	few	TGTGCCTGGTCGACAGGCTATAATTCACCCCTCCACTTT	CAWSTGYNSPLHF
TRBV9	TRBJ2-2	-	-	TGTGCCAGCAGCCGGGACGGCAGGAACACCGGGGAGCTGTTTTTT	CASSRDGRNTGELFF
TRBV19	TRBJ2-6	-	-	TGTGCCAGTAGTATATTAGGGCTCTCTGGGGCCAACGTCCTGACTTTC	CASSILGLSGANVLTF
TRBV11-2	TRBJ1-2	-	-	TGTGCCAGCAGCTTAACCCCACAGGGTAACTATGGCTACACCTTC	CASSLTPQGNYGYTF
TRBV12-5	TRBJ1-1	-	-	TGTGCTAGTGGTTTGATGGGGGGCCGAAACACTGAAGCTTTCTTT	CASGLMGGRNTEAFF
TRBV2	TRBJ1-1	-	-	TGTGCCAGCAGTTTTGACACTGAAGCTTTCTTT	CASSFDTEAFF
TRBV2	TRBJ1-6	-	-	TGTGCCAGCAATTACTATAATTCACCCCTCCACTTT	CASNYYNSPLHF
TRBV24-1	TRBJ2-2	-	-	TGTGCCACCAGTGATTCAATTATGCCGGGGGAATCGACCGGGGAGCTGTTTTTT	CATSDSIMPGESTGELFF
TRBV5-6	TRBJ1-2	-	-	TGTGCCAGCAGCTTGGGGACATATGATGGCTACACCTTC	CASSLGTYDGYTF
TRBV5-4	TRBJ2-7	-	-	TGTGCCAGCAGCTTGGGCTACGAGCAGTACTTC	CASSLGYEQYF
TRBV5-4	TRBJ2-7	TRBD2	once	TGTGCCAGCAGCTGGGGGGGATCCGCCGAGCAGTACTTC	CASSWGGSAEQYF
TRBV24-1	TRBJ2-5	TRBD2	-	TGTGCCACCAGTGACACATTAGCGGGGGGTTGGGAGACCCAGTACTTC	CATSDTLAGGWETQYF
TRBV6-5	TRBJ2-2	-	-	TGTGCCAGCTCGCTCCCGGGGAACACCGGGGAGCTGTTTTTT	CASSLPGNTGELFF
TRBV11-3	TRBJ1-1	TRBD1	-	TGTGCCAGCAGCTCTCGACCCCTGGACAGGGGATGGAACACTGAAGCTTTCTTT	CASSSRPLDRGWNTEAFF
TRBV5-1	TRBJ1-1	-	-	TGCGCCAGCAGCTCTGGGACTGCGAACACTGAAGCTTTCTTT	CASSSGTANTEAFF
TRBV25-1	TRBJ2-3	TRBD1	-	TGTGCCAGCAGTGGACACCGGGACAGGGGGAGAGATACGCAGTATTTT	CASSGHRDRGRDTQYF
TRBV12-3/TRBV12-4	TRBJ1-5	-	-	TGTGCCAGCGTAGGCTATAGCAATCAGCCCCAGCATTTT	CASVGYSNQPQHF
TRBV4-1	TRBJ1-6	-	-	TGCGCCAGCAGCCAAGTAGTGGGTGTGGACTCCTATAATTCACCCCTCCACTTT	CASSQVVGVDSYNSPLHF
TRBV19	TRBJ1-5	TRBD1	-	TGTGCCAGTAGTCCAAGGACAGGGAGTGGGGGTCAGCCCCAGCATTTT	CASSPRTGSGGQPQHF
TRBV6-2/TRBV6-3	TRBJ2-3	-	-	TGTGCCAGCAGTTACCAGGGGAATACGCAGTATTTT	CASSYQGNTQYF
TRBV7-3	TRBJ1-4	-	-	TGTGCCAGCAGCAAAAAATGGGGGGCAAGTAATGAAAAACTGTTTTTT	CASSKKWGASNEKLFF
TRBV6-5	TRBJ2-5	TRBD1	-	TGTGCCAGCAATGGACAGGGGGAGACCCAGTACTTC	CASNGQGETQYF
TRBV4-1	TRBJ2-1	-	-	TGCGCCAGCAGCCAAGAGGTCTGGGGCGGCTCCTACAATGAGCAGTTCTTC	CASSQEVWGGSYNEQFF
TRBV6-5	TRBJ2-7	TRBD1	-	TGTGCCAGCAGTAACAGCCGGGACAGGGTTTACGAGCAGTACTTC	CASSNSRDRVYEQYF
TRBV7-2	TRBJ1-2	TRBD1	-	TGTGCCAGCAGCTTAGCGAGTGGGACAGCTTATGGCTACACCTTC	CASSLASGTAYGYTF
TRBV30	TRBJ2-7	TRBD2	-	TGTGCCTGGAGTGCGGGACTAGCGGGGACCTACGAGCAGTACTTC	CAWSAGLAGTYEQYF
TRBV7-9	TRBJ2-7	-	-	TGTGCCAGCAGCTCCGACAGAACCTACGAGCAGTACTTC	CASSSDRTYEQYF
TRBV7-8	TRBJ2-3	TRBD2	-	TGTGCCAGCACCATGGGACTAGCTACGACAGATACGCAGTATTTT	CASTMGLATTDTQYF
TRBV19	TRBJ1-5	-	-	TGTGCCAGTAGCCTCCAACAGGGCAATCAGCCCCAGCATTTT	CASSLQQGNQPQHF
TRBV3-1/TRBV3-2	TRBJ1-6	-	few	TGTGCCAGCAGCCCCTACCAAAATTCACCCCTCCACTTT	CASSPYQNSPLHF
TRBV5-4	TRBJ1-2	-	few	TGTGCCAGCAGCTTGGTTGGCTCCATGGAGGGCTACACCTTC	CASSLVGSMEGYTF
TRBV28	TRBJ1-2	TRBD1	-	TGTGCCAGCAGTTTAATAGGGGGCGGAAGCTACACCTTC	CASSLIGGGSYTF
TRBV10-3	TRBJ1-4	TRBD1	-	TGTGCCATCAGGCCCCAGGGGGGCGCGAGGGAAAAACTGTTTTTT	CAIRPQGGAREKLFF
TRBV10-2	TRBJ1-5	-	once	TGCGCCAGCAGTGAGTCCGGGTACAATCAGCCCCAGCATTTT	CASSESGYNQPQHF
TRBV11-3	TRBJ2-3	-	-	TGTGCCAGCGCCCGACGGCTCGAGGTAGATACGCAGTATTTT	CASARRLEVDTQYF
TRBV6-1	TRBJ1-5	TRBD1	-	TGTGCCAGCAGTGAAGACAGGGGTCCTCTTAATCAGCCCCAGCATTTT	CASSEDRGPLNQPQHF
TRBV11-2	TRBJ2-2	-	-	TGTGCCAGCAGCCGGAAGACAGGGGAGCTGTTTTTT	CASSRKTGELFF
TRBV18	TRBJ2-1	-	once	TGTGCCAGCTCATCGACTACAACCTACAATGAGCAGTTCTTC	CASSSTTTYNEQFF